This T cell receptor (beta chain) was recorded in a study of blood T cell repertoires in COVID-19. This CDR3 is 14 amino acids long. Germline values: CDR1 LNHDA, CDR2 SQIVND (reference sequence). The J segment lost 3 bases and the V segment lost 3 bases, leaving 4 bases of the junction unmatched. Using immunoSEQ multiplex PCR, the repertoire was profiled, and TCRdb retains in-frame clones only, with some absent. The table has 270,000 or so clones, approximately 81% seen once; the top ten hold approximately 6.6%. The study recruited exposed participants who had met a COVID-19 case within 2 weeks before entry.

The clonotype originates from a woman aged 45-59 years who had been exposed to COVID-19. Material: PBMCs or T cells enriched from blood (not recorded which). This chain connects TRBV19 to TRBJ2-7; 8 bases fit TRBD2. In nucleotides, the CDR3 is TGTGCCAGTAGTATCGGGGCGGGGGGCTACGAGCAGTACTTC. Its protein is CASSIGAGGYEQYF.